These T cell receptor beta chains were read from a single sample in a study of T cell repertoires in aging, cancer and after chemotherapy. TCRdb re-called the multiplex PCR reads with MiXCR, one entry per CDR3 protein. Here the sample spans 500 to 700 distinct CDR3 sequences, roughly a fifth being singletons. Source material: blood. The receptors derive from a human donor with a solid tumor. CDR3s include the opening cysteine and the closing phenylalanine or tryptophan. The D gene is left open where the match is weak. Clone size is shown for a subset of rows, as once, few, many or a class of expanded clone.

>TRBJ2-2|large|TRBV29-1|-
CSVTNRSTGELFF
TGCAGCGTGACCAACAGGTCCACCGGGGAGCTGTTTTTT
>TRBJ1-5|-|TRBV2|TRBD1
CASSEWGTVNQPQHF
TGTGCCAGCAGTGAATGGGGGACAGTCAATCAGCCCCAGCATTTT
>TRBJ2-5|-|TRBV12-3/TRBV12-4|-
CASRRQEQETQYF
TGTGCCAGCAGACGACAGGAACAAGAGACCCAGTACTTC
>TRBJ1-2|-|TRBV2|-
CARRVQIYGYTF
TGTGCCAGAAGGGTCCAGATTTATGGCTACACCTTC
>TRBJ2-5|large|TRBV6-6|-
CASSQMLASKETQYF
TGTGCCAGCAGTCAGATGTTGGCAAGTAAGGAGACCCAGTACTTC
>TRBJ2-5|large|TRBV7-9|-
CASSPGTAWETQYF
TGTGCCAGCAGCCCCGGGACTGCCTGGGAGACCCAGTACTTC
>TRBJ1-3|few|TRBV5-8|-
CASSRFGGSGNTIYF
TGTGCCAGCAGCCGCTTTGGGGGATCTGGAAACACCATATATTTT
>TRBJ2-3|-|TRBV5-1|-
CASSWTRDGNTDTQYF
TGCGCCAGCAGCTGGACCCGGGACGGAAATACAGATACGCAGTATTTT
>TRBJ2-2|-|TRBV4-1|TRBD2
CASSFASGNTGELFF
TGCGCCAGCAGCTTCGCTAGCGGGAACACCGGGGAGCTGTTTTTT
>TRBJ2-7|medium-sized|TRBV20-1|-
CSASRGNPRAYEQYF
TGCAGTGCTAGTAGAGGGAACCCTAGGGCCTACGAGCAGTACTTC
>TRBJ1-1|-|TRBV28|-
CASSTTGYTEAFF
TGTGCCAGCAGTACTACAGGGTACACTGAAGCTTTCTTT
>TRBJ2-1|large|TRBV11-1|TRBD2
CASRLAGGFDEQFF
TGTGCCAGTAGACTAGCGGGGGGGTTCGATGAGCAGTTCTTC
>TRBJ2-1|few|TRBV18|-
CASSPGGAYEQFF
TGTGCCAGCTCACCAGGGGGCGCCTATGAGCAGTTCTTC
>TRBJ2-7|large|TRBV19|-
CAGARAPGYEQYF
TGTGCCGGGGCCCGGGCCCCGGGGTACGAGCAGTACTTC
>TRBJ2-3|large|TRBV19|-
CASSIKGPTDTQYF
TGTGCCAGTAGTATTAAGGGACCCACAGATACGCAGTATTTT
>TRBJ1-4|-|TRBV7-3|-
CASSLGANEKLFF
TGTGCCAGCAGCTTAGGCGCTAATGAAAAACTGTTTTTT
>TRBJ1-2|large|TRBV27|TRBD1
CASSTGQGFSYTF
TGTGCCAGCAGCACTGGACAGGGGTTTAGCTACACCTTC
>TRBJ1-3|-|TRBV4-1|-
CASSQAGTSGNTIYF
TGCGCCAGCAGCCAGGCAGGGACCTCTGGAAACACCATATATTTT
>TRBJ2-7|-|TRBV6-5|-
CASKGGSHPPEQYF
TGTGCCAGCAAGGGCGGGTCCCATCCCCCCGAGCAGTACTTC
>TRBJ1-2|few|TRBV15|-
CATSREYQRTYGYTF
TGTGCCACCAGCAGAGAGTATCAAAGAACCTATGGCTACACCTTC
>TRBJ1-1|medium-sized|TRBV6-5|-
CASSSPRANTEAFF
TGTGCCAGCAGTTCCCCCCGGGCGAACACTGAAGCTTTCTTT
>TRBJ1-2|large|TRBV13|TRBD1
CASSTSQGGAVGYTF
TGTGCCAGCAGCACAAGCCAGGGGGGGGCCGTTGGCTACACCTTC
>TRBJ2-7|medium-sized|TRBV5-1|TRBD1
CASSPGTGRYEQYF
TGCGCCAGCAGCCCTGGGACAGGGAGGTACGAGCAGTACTTC
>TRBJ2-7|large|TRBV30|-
CACSPGLAYYEQYF
TGTGCCTGCTCCCCGGGCCTAGCGTACTACGAGCAGTACTTC
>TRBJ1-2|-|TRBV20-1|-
CSAKDTGGYGYTF
TGCAGTGCTAAAGACACGGGGGGATATGGCTACACCTTC
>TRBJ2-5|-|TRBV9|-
CASSVAAGVQETQYF
TGTGCCAGCAGCGTAGCCGCCGGAGTCCAAGAGACCCAGTACTTC
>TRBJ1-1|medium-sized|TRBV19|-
CASSPRIALNTEAFF
TGTGCCAGTAGCCCGCGGATCGCTCTGAACACTGAAGCTTTCTTT
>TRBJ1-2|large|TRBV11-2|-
CASSLTPNYGYTF
TGTGCCAGCAGCCTGACCCCTAACTATGGCTACACCTTC
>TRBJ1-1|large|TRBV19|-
CASSTLGDLNTEAFF
TGTGCCAGTAGTACCCTGGGGGATCTGAACACTGAAGCTTTCTTT
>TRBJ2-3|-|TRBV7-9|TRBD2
CASSPSGTITDTQYF
TGTGCCAGCAGCCCTAGCGGGACCATCACAGATACGCAGTATTTT
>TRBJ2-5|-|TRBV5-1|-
CASSLEGNGETQYF
TGCGCCAGCAGCTTGGAGGGAAACGGAGAGACCCAGTACTTC
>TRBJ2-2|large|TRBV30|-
CAWKGGYNTGELFF
TGTGCCTGGAAGGGGGGGTATAACACCGGGGAGCTGTTTTTT
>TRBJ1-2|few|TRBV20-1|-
CSADPPGYLDGYTF
TGCAGTGCAGACCCTCCAGGGTATTTGGATGGCTACACCTTC
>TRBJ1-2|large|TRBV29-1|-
CSVDLGAGISGGYTF
TGCAGCGTTGATTTAGGTGCGGGAATCTCGGGTGGCTACACCTTC
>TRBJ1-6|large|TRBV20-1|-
CSASVGSPIIHF
TGCAGTGCTAGCGTGGGCAGTCCCATTATCCACTTT
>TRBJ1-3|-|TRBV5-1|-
CAIRSGNTIYF
TGCGCCATCCGCTCTGGAAACACCATATATTTT
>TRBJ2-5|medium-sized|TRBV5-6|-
CASRRLAQGTQYF
TGTGCCAGCAGGCGACTTGCGCAAGGGACCCAGTACTTC
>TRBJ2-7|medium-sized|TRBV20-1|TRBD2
CSARVPGGIVSYEQYF
TGCAGTGCTAGAGTACCGGGGGGGATCGTCTCCTACGAGCAGTACTTC
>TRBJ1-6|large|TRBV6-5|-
CASRAGGFTGSPLHF
TGTGCCAGCCGTGCAGGCGGGTTTACGGGTTCACCCCTCCACTTT
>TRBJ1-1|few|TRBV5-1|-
CASSSTGVGTEAFF
TGCGCCAGCAGCTCGACTGGGGTGGGCACTGAAGCTTTCTTT
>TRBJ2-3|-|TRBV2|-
CASSEGTTDTQYF
TGTGCCAGCAGTGAAGGTACCACAGATACGCAGTATTTT
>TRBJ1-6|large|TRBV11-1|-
CASSLKGSGSPLHF
TGTGCCAGCAGCTTAAAGGGTTCGGGTTCACCCCTCCACTTT
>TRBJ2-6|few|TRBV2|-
CASTPLINSGANVLTF
TGTGCCAGCACCCCCCTTATAAACTCTGGGGCCAACGTCCTGACTTTC
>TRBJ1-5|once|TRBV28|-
CASTRGGTAQPQHF
TGTGCCAGCACCCGGGGGGGGACGGCTCAGCCCCAGCATTTT
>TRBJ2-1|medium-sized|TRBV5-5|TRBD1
CASSLPTGGLYNEQFF
TGTGCCAGCAGCTTACCGACAGGGGGCCTCTACAATGAGCAGTTCTTC
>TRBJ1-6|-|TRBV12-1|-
CASSFASATEYNSPLHF
TGTGCCAGCAGCTTTGCTTCCGCGACAGAATATAATTCACCCCTCCACTTT
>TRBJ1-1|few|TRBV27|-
CASSLGGLNTEAFF
TGTGCCAGCAGTTTAGGGGGGTTGAACACTGAAGCTTTCTTT
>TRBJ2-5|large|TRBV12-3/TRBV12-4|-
CASRTDGGGTQYF
TGTGCCAGCAGAACGGATGGGGGCGGGACCCAGTACTTC
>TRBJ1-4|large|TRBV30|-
CAWSQNGNEKLFF
TGTGCCTGGAGTCAGAATGGAAATGAAAAACTGTTTTTT